This TCR beta chain was observed in a study of monozygotic twins with inflammatory bowel disease (dated by TCRdb to the late 2010s). Concerning the study at large: The complete study included 28 monozygotic twin pairs: 19 IBD-discordant Danish pairs and nine German pairs, of which four were IBD-concordant and five were IBD-discordant. Within discordant pairs, disease-associated traits were sought mainly by comparing IBD patients with their genetically identical healthy co-twins. Each individual had, on average, about 151 000 unique TCRalpha sequences and 181 000 unique TCRbeta sequences available for analysis. Points the paper makes about the study in general: Repertoire similarity did not differ between concordant and discordant twins, possibly due to limited statistical power. Different T cell subtypes could not be distinguished in the analysis. Compared with healthy twins, IBD patients shared fewer clonotypes with other individuals, and the difference was most pronounced in patients with signs of disease activity. Background noise and inter-individual variability may have been introduced into the repertoires by the differing immunosuppressive treatments among patients. No single strong signal or clonotype linked to IBD turned up in the results, so the idea that one exists was not supported. Measured by the inverse Simpson index, TCRbeta repertoire diversity was lower in IBD patients than in their healthy co-twins.

From each donor, a roughly 2.7 ml peripheral blood sample was drawn into PAXgene tubes and stored at -80 degrees C. Total RNA was isolated from whole blood with the PAXgene blood miRNA kit on an automated QIAcube, without T cell sorting. Peripheral blood from monozygotic twin pairs who were concordant or discordant for inflammatory bowel disease underwent deep TCRalpha and TCRbeta repertoire profiling using unique molecular barcoding. Smoking habits were recorded for all twin pairs, and each individual was classified as a current, former or never smoker. The protocol used for the library was 5' RACE. The input for every TCR library was around 4,000 ng of total RNA. For each sample, cDNA was synthesized in eight separate reactions using SMARTScribe reverse transcriptase. During cDNA synthesis, template switching introduced unique molecular identifiers that contained a 6-nucleotide sample barcode. TCRalpha and TCRbeta cDNA was amplified by two nested PCRs of roughly 16 and 10 cycles, with bead purification after each PCR. Before amplification, the cDNA was treated with uracil DNA-glycosylase and purified using the QIAquick PCR purification kit. The second PCR added Illumina TruSeq-compatible adapters along with sample-specific barcodes. Library quality and concentration were assessed using TapeStation and Qubit, and roughly 5 ng of each library was pooled. The pooled libraries were sequenced with 2 x 100 bp reads and custom sequencing primers on an Illumina HiSeq2500 single-index Rapid Run. On the authors' methods: UMI-based consensus assembly with MiGEC version 1.2.6 was used to correct PCR and sequencing errors. MiXCR version 2.1.1 was used to carry out V(D)J alignment, clonotype assembly and CDR3 extraction. Normalisation of gene usage, clonotype sharing and MAIT/NKT TCR abundance was achieved by analysing the top 1000, 10 000 and 20 000 clonotypes per sample. Diversity was computed as the inverse Simpson index with the vegan R package after downsampling to 27 000 UMIs. Paired Mann-Whitney U tests were applied to discordant twin pairs, with Benjamini-Hochberg correction for multiple testing. TCRdb reprocessed the reads, so every CDR3 protein sequence counts as one entry and DNA is not shown. For this entry, the V and J calls and clone size follow TCRdb and not the study's own pipeline. The sample's table covers 350,000 to 400,000 distinct CDR3 sequences. 2% to 3% of the sample belongs to the ten largest clones.

Worth noting for this clonotype: Its specific antigen is unknown.

The CDR3 spans 14 residues, from the cysteine through the phenylalanine. No DNA is given. The germline V gene (reference sequence) sets CDR1 to SEHNR and CDR2 to FQNEAQ. This receptor was taken from a human donor with ulcerative colitis or Crohn's disease, or a healthy co-twin of an affected twin (not recorded which). Material for sequencing was blood. The V gene is TRBV7-9 and the J gene is TRBJ2-1; the D call from TCRdb, TRBD1, cannot be confirmed without DNA. The CDR3 protein is CASSLSTMSREGVF.